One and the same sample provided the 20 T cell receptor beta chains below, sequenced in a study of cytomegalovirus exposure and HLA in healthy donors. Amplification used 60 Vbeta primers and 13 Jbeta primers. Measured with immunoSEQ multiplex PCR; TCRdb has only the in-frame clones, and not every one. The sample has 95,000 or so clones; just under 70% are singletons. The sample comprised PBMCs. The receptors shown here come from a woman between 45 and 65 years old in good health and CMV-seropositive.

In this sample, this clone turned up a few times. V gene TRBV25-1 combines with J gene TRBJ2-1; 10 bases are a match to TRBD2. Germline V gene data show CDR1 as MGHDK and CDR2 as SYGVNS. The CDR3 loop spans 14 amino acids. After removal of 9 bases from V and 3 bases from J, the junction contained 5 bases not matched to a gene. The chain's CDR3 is CASSSGSFYNEQFF. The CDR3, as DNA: TGTGCCAGTTCTAGCGGGAGTTTCTACAATGAGCAGTTCTTC.

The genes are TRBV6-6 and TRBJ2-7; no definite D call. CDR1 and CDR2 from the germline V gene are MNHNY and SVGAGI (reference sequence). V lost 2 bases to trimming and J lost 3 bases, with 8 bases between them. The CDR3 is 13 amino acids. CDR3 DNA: TGTGCCAGCAGTTACCCTCCTAACTACGAGCAGTACTTC. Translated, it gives CASSYPPNYEQYF.

The CDR3 reads CASSRSGTGADTQYF. The CDR3 DNA sequence: TGCGCCAGCAGCCGGAGTGGGACAGGGGCCGATACGCAGTATTTT. The V call is TRBV5-1, the J call TRBJ2-3, with TRBD1 identical over 10 bases. There are 15 residues in the CDR3. The trim removed 4 bases at V and 6 bases at J, leaving 8 bases unmatched. Looked up from germline, CDR1 is SGHRS and CDR2 is YFSETQ.

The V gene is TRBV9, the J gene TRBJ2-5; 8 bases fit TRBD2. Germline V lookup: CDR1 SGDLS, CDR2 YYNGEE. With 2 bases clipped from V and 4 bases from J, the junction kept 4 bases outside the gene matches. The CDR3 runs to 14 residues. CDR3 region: CASSVGTSGETQYF. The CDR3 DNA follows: TGTGCCAGCAGCGTCGGCACTAGCGGAGAGACCCAGTACTTC.

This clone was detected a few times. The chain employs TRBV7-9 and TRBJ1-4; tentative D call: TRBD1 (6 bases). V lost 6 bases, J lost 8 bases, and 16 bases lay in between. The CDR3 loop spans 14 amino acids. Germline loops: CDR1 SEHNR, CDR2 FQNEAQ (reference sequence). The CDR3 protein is CASRSDSEGEKLFF. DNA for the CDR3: TGTGCCAGCAGATCGGACAGCGAGGGGGAAAAACTGTTTTTT. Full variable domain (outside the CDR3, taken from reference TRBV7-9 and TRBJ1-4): DTGVSQNPRHKITKRGQNVTFRCDPISEHNRLYWYRQTLGQGPEFLTYFQNEAQLEKSRLLSDRFSAERPKGSFSTLEIQRTEQGDSAMYLCASRSDSEGEKLFFGSGTQLSVL.

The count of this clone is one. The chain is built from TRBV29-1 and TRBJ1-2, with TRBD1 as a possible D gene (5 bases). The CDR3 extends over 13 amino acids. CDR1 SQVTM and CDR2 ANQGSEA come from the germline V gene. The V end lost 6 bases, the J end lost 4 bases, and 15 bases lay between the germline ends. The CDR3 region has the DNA TGCAGCGTCGACCCGGGGGGTCTCTATGGCTACACCTTC. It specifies CSVDPGGLYGYTF.

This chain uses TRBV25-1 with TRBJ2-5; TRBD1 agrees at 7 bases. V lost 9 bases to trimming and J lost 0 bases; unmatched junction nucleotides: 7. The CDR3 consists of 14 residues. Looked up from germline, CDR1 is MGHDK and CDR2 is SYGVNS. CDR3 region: CASNGTAYQETQYF. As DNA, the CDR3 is TGTGCCAGTAACGGGACAGCGTACCAAGAGACCCAGTACTTC.

The CDR3 protein is CASSLFTGKETQYF. The CDR3 DNA is TGTGCCAGCAGCTTATTTACGGGGAAAGAGACCCAGTACTTC. The genes are TRBV7-9 and TRBJ2-5; D might be TRBD2 (5 bases). The CDR3 loop spans 14 amino acids. The V gene's germline CDR1 is SEHNR and CDR2 FQNEAQ (reference sequence). The V and J ends lost 2 bases and 3 bases respectively, with 10 bases between them.

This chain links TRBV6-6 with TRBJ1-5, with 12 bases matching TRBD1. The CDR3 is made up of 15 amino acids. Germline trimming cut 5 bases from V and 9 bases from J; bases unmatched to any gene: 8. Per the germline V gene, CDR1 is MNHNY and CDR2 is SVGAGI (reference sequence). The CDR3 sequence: CASSRRDRGPGPQHF. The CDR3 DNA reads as TGTGCCAGCAGTCGACGGGACAGGGGGCCAGGGCCCCAGCATTTT.

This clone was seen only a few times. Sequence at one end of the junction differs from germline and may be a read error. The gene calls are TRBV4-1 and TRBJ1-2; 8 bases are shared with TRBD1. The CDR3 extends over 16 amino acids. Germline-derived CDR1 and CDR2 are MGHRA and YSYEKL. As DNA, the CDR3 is TGCGCCAGCAGCCAAGGGGGGAGTCCCGGGACAGGTCAATTGGCCTTC. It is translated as CASSQGGSPGTGQLAF.

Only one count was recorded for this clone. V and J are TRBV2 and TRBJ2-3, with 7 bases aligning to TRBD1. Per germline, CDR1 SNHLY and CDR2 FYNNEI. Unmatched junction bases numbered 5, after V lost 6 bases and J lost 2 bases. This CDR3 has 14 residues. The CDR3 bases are TGTGCCAGCAGCGGCGACAGGGCCACAGATACGCAGTATTTT. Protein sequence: CASSGDRATDTQYF.

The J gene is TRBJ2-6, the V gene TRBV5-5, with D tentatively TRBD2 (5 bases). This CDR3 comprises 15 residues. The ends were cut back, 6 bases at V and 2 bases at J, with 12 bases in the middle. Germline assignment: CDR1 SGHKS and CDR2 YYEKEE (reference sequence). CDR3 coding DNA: TGTGCCAGCACTCTTACTAGAGCTGGGGCCAACGTCCTGACTTTC. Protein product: CASTLTRAGANVLTF.

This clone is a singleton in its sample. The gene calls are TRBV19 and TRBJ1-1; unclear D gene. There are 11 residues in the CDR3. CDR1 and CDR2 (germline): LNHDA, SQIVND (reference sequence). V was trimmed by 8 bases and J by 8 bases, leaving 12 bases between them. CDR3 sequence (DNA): TGTGCCAGTTTCCTGGCGGGAGAAGCTTTCTTT. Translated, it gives CASFLAGEAFF.

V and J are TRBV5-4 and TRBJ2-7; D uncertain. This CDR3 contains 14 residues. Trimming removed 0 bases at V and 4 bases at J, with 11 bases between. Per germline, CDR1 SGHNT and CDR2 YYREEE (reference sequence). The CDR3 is CASSLVLGAYEQYF. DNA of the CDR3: TGTGCCAGCAGCTTGGTGTTAGGAGCGTACGAGCAGTACTTC.

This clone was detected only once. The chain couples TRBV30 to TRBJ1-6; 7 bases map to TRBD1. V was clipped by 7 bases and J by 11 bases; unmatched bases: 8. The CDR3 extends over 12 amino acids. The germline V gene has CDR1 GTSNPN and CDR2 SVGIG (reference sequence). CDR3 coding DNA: TGTGCCTTTAGACAGGGTTGGACACCCCTCCACTTT. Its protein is CAFRQGWTPLHF.

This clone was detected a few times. CDR3 protein: CASSSSSGSSEETQYF. The CDR3 nucleotides read TGTGCCAGTAGTAGCTCTAGCGGGAGTAGTGAAGAGACCCAGTACTTC. The chain uses TRBV19 and TRBJ2-5, with TRBD2 matching 10 bases. This CDR3 region has 16 residues. V was clipped by 4 bases and J by 3 bases; unmatched bases: 8. Per germline, CDR1 LNHDA and CDR2 SQIVND (reference sequence).

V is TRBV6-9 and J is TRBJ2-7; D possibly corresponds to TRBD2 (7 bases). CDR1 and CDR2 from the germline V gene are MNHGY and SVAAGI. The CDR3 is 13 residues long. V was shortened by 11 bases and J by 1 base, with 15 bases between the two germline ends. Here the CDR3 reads CAPSGTRSYEQYF. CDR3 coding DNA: TGTGCCCCCAGCGGGACACGATCCTACGAGCAGTACTTC.

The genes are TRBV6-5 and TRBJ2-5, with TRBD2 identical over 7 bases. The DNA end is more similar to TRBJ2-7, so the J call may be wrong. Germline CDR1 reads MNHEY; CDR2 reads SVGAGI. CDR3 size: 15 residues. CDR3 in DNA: TGTGCCAGCACCCGACGGGGGGTCGGGTCCTACGAGCAGTACTTC. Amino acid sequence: CASTRRGVGSYEQYF.

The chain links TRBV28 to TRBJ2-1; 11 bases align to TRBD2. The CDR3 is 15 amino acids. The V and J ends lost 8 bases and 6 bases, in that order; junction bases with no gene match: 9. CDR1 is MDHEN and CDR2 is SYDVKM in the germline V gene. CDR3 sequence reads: CASPDTSGRFNEQFF. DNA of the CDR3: TGTGCCAGCCCCGATACTAGCGGGAGATTCAATGAGCAGTTCTTC.

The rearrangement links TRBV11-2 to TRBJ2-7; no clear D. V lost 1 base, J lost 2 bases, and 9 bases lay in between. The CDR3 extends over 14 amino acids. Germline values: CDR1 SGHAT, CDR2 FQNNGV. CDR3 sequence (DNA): TGTGCCAGCAGCTTAGGTCGCAGTACCTACGAGCAGTACTTC. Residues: CASSLGRSTYEQYF.